One and the same sample provided the 5 T cell receptor beta chains below, sequenced in a study of blood T cell repertoires in COVID-19 (dated by TCRdb to about 2020). To prepare the library, the immunoSEQ multiplex PCR assay was applied. TCRdb took over this immuneACCESS table, retaining in-frame rearrangements with V and J assigned. Such tables are incomplete; in checked studies, under half of the missing clones stem from an unresolved V gene, and the remainder is unexplained. The sample records some 230,000 clones, around 89% of which are singletons. The ten largest clones take up roughly 3% of the sample. Sequenced input: PBMCs or T cells enriched from blood (not recorded which). Receptors originate from a woman between 18 and 29 years old in a cohort exposed to, infected with or recovered from COVID-19 (not recorded which).

The chain combines TRBV7-9 with TRBJ2-1; TRBD2 agrees at 7 bases. There are 15 residues in the CDR3. CDR1 is SEHNR, CDR2 FQNEAQ, per germline (reference sequence). Trimming took 3 bases from V and 2 from J; bases not matched to a gene: 4. CDR3 sequence (DNA): TGTGCCAGCAGCTTGATGGGAGGGACCTACAATGAGCAGTTCTTC. This gives the protein CASSLMGGTYNEQFF.

For the CDR3, the DNA is TGTGCCAGCAGTGAACGGCGGGGACTAGCAAAAGAGGCGGATACGCAGTATTTT. Protein: CASSERRGLAKEADTQYF. The chain has TRBV25-1 and TRBJ2-3, with 9 bases matching TRBD2. V lost 2 bases, J lost 6 bases, and 15 bases stayed unmatched. Germline CDR1 and CDR2: MGHDK and SYGVNS. The CDR3 totals 18 residues.

The chain carries TRBV15 and TRBJ1-6, with D hard to call. The length of the CDR3 is 17 residues. Looked up from germline, CDR1 is LNHNV and CDR2 is YYDKDF (reference sequence). V was clipped by 4 bases and J by 0 bases, with 13 bases between them. The CDR3 DNA follows: TGTGCCACCAGCACCTACCGGGGAGACTCCTATAATTCACCCCTCCACTTT. The encoded protein is CATSTYRGDSYNSPLHF.

The rearrangement joins TRBV6-5 to TRBJ2-7, with D possibly matching TRBD1 (5 bases). The CDR3 loop spans 12 amino acids. Germline V gene data show CDR1 as MNHEY and CDR2 as SVGAGI. The V and J ends lost 7 bases and 4 bases respectively, with 11 bases between them. The CDR3 DNA reads TGTGCCAGCATGTCACAGGAATACGAGCAGTACTTC. Protein product: CASMSQEYEQYF.

Concerning this clone: Other DNA sequences in this sample translate to the same CDR3. The chain recombines TRBV14 with TRBJ1-5; the D is unclear. With 1 base removed from V and 4 bases from J, the gap between germline ends came to 5 bases. This CDR3 is 13 amino acids long. Germline lookup yields CDR1 SGHDN and CDR2 FVKESK. CDR3 residues: CASSQGPNQPQHF. The CDR3 nucleotides are TGTGCCAGCAGCCAAGGGCCGAATCAGCCCCAGCATTTT.